This is a list of T cell receptor beta chains from one sample in a study of radiation and T cells in renal cell carcinoma. Clones were sequenced by immunoSEQ multiplex PCR, and TCRdb holds only the in-frame ones, with some missing. The profile shows 120,000 to 150,000 clones, about 87% of them singletons. The sequenced sample was blood, obtained from a patient whose treatment included radiotherapy and nephrectomy. These receptors came from a woman in her 70s with renal cell carcinoma. CDR3s include the opening cysteine and the closing phenylalanine or tryptophan. Each record gives: CDR3 DNA, CDR3 protein, clone size, J gene, D gene, V gene. The D gene is left open where the match is weak. Size tells how often a clone was seen (once, few, many) or the class of an expanded clone, and some rows leave it out.

CDR3 DNA: TGTGCCAGCAGTTACGGATGGGTCTACGAGCAGTACTTC
CDR3 protein: CASSYGWVYEQYF
clone size: NA
J gene: TRBJ2-7
D gene: NA
V gene: TRBV6-5

CDR3 DNA: TGTGCCAGCACCTTCGAGAATTCACCCCTCCACTTT
CDR3 protein: CASTFENSPLHF
clone size: few
J gene: TRBJ1-6
D gene: NA
V gene: TRBV11-2

CDR3 DNA: TGTGCCAGCAGTAAGTTTCCCCCTTCAGGGGGCACCGGGGAGCTGTTTTTT
CDR3 protein: CASSKFPPSGGTGELFF
clone size: NA
J gene: TRBJ2-2
D gene: TRBD1
V gene: TRBV28

CDR3 DNA: TGTGCCTGGAGTAGCGGTACGAAGACTGAAGCTTTCTTT
CDR3 protein: CAWSSGTKTEAFF
clone size: NA
J gene: TRBJ1-1
D gene: NA
V gene: TRBV30

CDR3 DNA: TGCGCCAGCAACCCGATCCTCTCCTACAATGAGCAGTTCTTC
CDR3 protein: CASNPILSYNEQFF
clone size: NA
J gene: TRBJ2-1
D gene: NA
V gene: TRBV4-1

CDR3 DNA: TGCGCCAGCAGCCTGGGGCCACCCCTGAGGGGCTACACCTTC
CDR3 protein: CASSLGPPLRGYTF
clone size: NA
J gene: TRBJ1-2
D gene: NA
V gene: TRBV4-1

CDR3 DNA: TGTGCCAGCAGCCAAGAAGGGGTTGGAGTACATGAGCAGTTCTTC
CDR3 protein: CASSQEGVGVHEQFF
clone size: NA
J gene: TRBJ2-1
D gene: NA
V gene: TRBV5-4

CDR3 DNA: TGTGCCAGCAGCTCGTGGGGACAGAACACTGAAGCTTTCTTT
CDR3 protein: CASSSWGQNTEAFF
clone size: NA
J gene: TRBJ1-1
D gene: NA
V gene: TRBV9

CDR3 DNA: TGCGCCAGCAGCCAAGATGTTTGGGGGGTAAACGCGAACACCGGGGAGCTGTTTTTT
CDR3 protein: CASSQDVWGVNANTGELFF
clone size: NA
J gene: TRBJ2-2
D gene: NA
V gene: TRBV4-3

CDR3 DNA: TGTGCCAGCTCGCGGCGCGGGACAGGGTCACTAGATACGCAGTATTTT
CDR3 protein: CASSRRGTGSLDTQYF
clone size: NA
J gene: TRBJ2-3
D gene: TRBD1
V gene: TRBV18

CDR3 DNA: TGTGCCAGTAGTAGGTCCAGGGCACCTAATAATCAGCCCCAGCATTTT
CDR3 protein: CASSRSRAPNNQPQHF
clone size: NA
J gene: TRBJ1-5
D gene: NA
V gene: TRBV19

CDR3 DNA: TGTGCCAGCAGCTTAGGGCCATCTAGGGAGCAGTACTTC
CDR3 protein: CASSLGPSREQYF
clone size: NA
J gene: TRBJ2-5
D gene: NA
V gene: TRBV13

CDR3 DNA: TGTGCCAGTAGTATAGATTGGCCGGCGAACACTGAAGCTTTCTTT
CDR3 protein: CASSIDWPANTEAFF
clone size: NA
J gene: TRBJ1-1
D gene: NA
V gene: TRBV19

CDR3 DNA: TGCGCCAGCAGCCATGACACCAGCAATCAGCCCCAGCATTTT
CDR3 protein: CASSHDTSNQPQHF
clone size: NA
J gene: TRBJ1-5
D gene: NA
V gene: TRBV4-1